The sequence of this TCR beta chain was determined in a study of blood T cell repertoires in COVID-19. Study overall: Collection of acute and convalescent COVID-19 samples took place in the United States, Italy and Spain. T cells, B-cell-depleted T cells, or PBMCs supplied cDNA or gDNA.

Per the study methods: How many nucleated cells were present was estimated from reference gene primer amplification. This table comes from immunoSEQ multiplex PCR, and its TCRdb copy is limited to in-frame clones, with some not included. From that table come the V and J calls and clone size; the DNA was used to work out D and trimming. The sample carries tens of thousands of clones, 75% to 90% recorded once. The CDR3 has 16 amino acids. The V gene end was trimmed by 3 bases and the J gene end by 2 bases; junction bases not matched to a gene: 7. From germline, CDR1 is SGHVS and CDR2 FQNEAQ. The rearrangement links TRBV7-8 to TRBJ2-3; 8 bases are a match to TRBD2. Sequencing used peripheral blood. The clonotype originates from a woman of 80 years or more with active or convalescent COVID-19. CDR3 coding DNA: TGTGCCAGCAGCTTCCGCGTAGCGGGGATCACAGATACGCAGTATTTT. As protein: CASSFRVAGITDTQYF.